These 8 T cell receptor beta chains came from one sample sequenced in a study of blood T cell repertoires in COVID-19. Method: immunoSEQ multiplex PCR; TCRdb's copy keeps in-frame clones and lacks some. Among about 180,000 clones, about 81% were seen once, and the ten largest hold around 11%. Sequencing was performed on peripheral blood. These receptors were taken from a woman of 80 years or more with COVID-19, enrolled during active disease.

V usage is TRBV19 and J usage is TRBJ2-2; 15 positions agree with TRBD2. The CDR3 has 17 residues. The V gene end was trimmed by 10 bases and the J gene end by 1 base; junction bases not matched to a gene: 7. In germline, CDR1 is LNHDA, CDR2 SQIVND (reference sequence). The DNA of the CDR3 is TGTGCCATTCCGGGACTAGCGGGGGGTATGAACACCGGGGAGCTGTTTTTT. Encoded protein: CAIPGLAGGMNTGELFF.

The chain has TRBV2 and TRBJ1-2; the match to TRBD1 covers 8 bases. The J segment lost 7 bases and the V segment lost 8 bases, leaving 12 bases of the junction unmatched. This CDR3 is 14 amino acids long. Germline CDR1 is SNHLY and CDR2 is FYNNEI. CDR3: CASHPDRVEVGYTF. Here the CDR3 DNA reads TGTGCCAGCCACCCGGACAGGGTCGAAGTTGGCTACACCTTC.

The chain combines TRBV24-1 with TRBJ2-5; D may be TRBD1 (6 bases). CDR1 KGHDR and CDR2 SFDVKD come from the germline V gene. V was clipped by 5 bases and J by 2 bases, with 8 bases between them. The CDR3 has 13 amino acids. CDR3 bases: TGTGCCACCAGTGGAGGACAGCAAGAGACCCAGTACTTC. This gives the protein CATSGGQQETQYF.

For the CDR3, the DNA is TGTGCCAGCGTAGGGGGGGGGCTTAGCAATCAGCCCCAGCATTTT. It is translated as CASVGGGLSNQPQHF. The rearrangement links TRBV28 to TRBJ1-5; weak D call: TRBD1 (6 bases). V was shortened by 8 bases and J by 0 bases, with 14 bases between the two germline ends. Germline V CDR1 and CDR2: MDHEN, SYDVKM. CDR3 length: 15 amino acids.

The chain carries TRBV19 and TRBJ1-2; D is unclear. The V and J ends lost 6 bases and 4 bases respectively, with 6 bases between them. The germline V gene has CDR1 LNHDA and CDR2 SQIVND (reference sequence). The CDR3 totals 11 residues. The CDR3 DNA is TGTGCCAGTAGCCAATTCTATGGCTACACCTTC. It translates to CASSQFYGYTF.

The table lists this clone with a few counts. The DNA of the CDR3 is TGTGCCAGCAGCCGCGCGGGGATCGGGGGCTACACCTTC. Translation gives CASSRAGIGGYTF. The chain employs TRBV6-5 and TRBJ1-2; D gene ambiguous. The CDR3 spans 13 residues. Germline V gives CDR1 MNHEY, CDR2 SVGAGI. Between the trimmed V and J ends, which lost 6 bases and 8 bases, there was a span of 16 bases.

This chain links TRBV19 with TRBJ1-2; 7 bases are a match to TRBD1. This CDR3 spans 13 amino acids. The J segment lost 8 bases and the V segment lost 4 bases, leaving 7 bases of the junction unmatched. Germline assignment: CDR1 LNHDA and CDR2 SQIVND (reference sequence). The CDR3 nucleotides are TGTGCCAGTAGTACCAACAGGGGAAAGGGCTACACCTTC. The encoded protein is CASSTNRGKGYTF.

The chain has TRBV18 and TRBJ2-1; 8 bases align to TRBD1. CDR3 length equals 15 residues. The germline V gene encodes CDR1 KGHSH and CDR2 LQKENI. The ends lost 3 bases at V and 6 bases at J; junction bases unmatched: 7. The CDR3: CASSPDRARINEQFF. In DNA, the CDR3 is TGTGCCAGCTCACCGGACAGGGCTAGGATCAATGAGCAGTTCTTC.